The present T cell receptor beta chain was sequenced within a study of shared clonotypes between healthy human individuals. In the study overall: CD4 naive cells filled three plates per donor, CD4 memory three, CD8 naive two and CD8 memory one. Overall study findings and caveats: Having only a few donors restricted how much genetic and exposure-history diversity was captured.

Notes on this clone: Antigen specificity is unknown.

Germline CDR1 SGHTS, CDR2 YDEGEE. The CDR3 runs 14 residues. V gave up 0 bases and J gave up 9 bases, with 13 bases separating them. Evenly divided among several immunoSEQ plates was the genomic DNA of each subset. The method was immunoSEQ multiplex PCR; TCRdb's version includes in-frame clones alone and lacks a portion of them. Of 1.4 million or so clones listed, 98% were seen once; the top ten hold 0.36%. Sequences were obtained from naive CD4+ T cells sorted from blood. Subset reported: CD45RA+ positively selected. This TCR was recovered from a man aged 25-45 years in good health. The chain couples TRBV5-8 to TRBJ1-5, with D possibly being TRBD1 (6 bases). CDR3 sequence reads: CASSLAQGIVPQHF. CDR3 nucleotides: TGTGCCAGCAGCTTGGCACAGGGAATTGTGCCCCAGCATTTT.